This TCR beta chain was found in a study of shared clonotypes between healthy human individuals. V lost 3 bases to trimming and J lost 3 bases; unmatched junction nucleotides: 6. Germline V gene data show CDR1 as ENHRY and CDR2 as SYGVKD. The CDR3 contains 16 residues. Assay: immunoSEQ multiplex PCR; the TCRdb copy retains only in-frame clones and omits some. The data contain over a million clones, approximately 80% of them seen just once; the ten biggest clones take up more than 0.45%. This TCR came from a man younger than 35 in good health. Some clones in this sample may be carry-over from other donors' samples. The sample was memory CD4+ T cells from PBMCs. Subset described: CD45RA-negative fraction. V gene TRBV10-3 combines with J gene TRBJ2-5; 11 bases match TRBD2. This CDR3 reads CAISDAGTSGKETQYF. The CDR3 nucleotides are TGTGCCATCAGTGACGCCGGGACTAGCGGTAAAGAGACCCAGTACTTC.